The present TCR beta chain was sequenced within a study of cytomegalovirus exposure and HLA in healthy donors. Study findings and constraints: Diagnosis of cytomegalovirus status made by the classifier reportedly showed high specificity and sensitivity. Subsequent analysis showed first-cohort TCR clusters tending to co-occur in about 110 validation repertoires. The study labeled around 160 TCR beta chains cytomegalovirus-associated. It was confirmed in vitro that a few of the CMV-associated chains were specific for CMV antigens.

Generated by immunoSEQ multiplex PCR, the TCRdb table keeps only in-frame clones and is missing some. The data contain about 54,000 clones, more than 70% of them singletons. The V gene's germline CDR1 is LGHNA and CDR2 YSLEER. Trimming at V came to 0 bases and at J to 5 bases, leaving 9 bases not matched to a gene. The CDR3 is 17 residues long. Notes on this clone: The antigen is unknown.

The source is a woman aged 18-29 years in good health and CMV-seropositive. J is TRBJ2-5 and V is TRBV4-3; 10 bases match TRBD2. Specimen: PBMCs. This CDR3 is CASSQDGVAGGGETQYF. CDR3 in DNA: TGCGCCAGCAGCCAAGATGGGGTAGCGGGGGGAGGTGAGACCCAGTACTTC.